Sequencing of this T cell receptor (beta chain) was carried out in a study of blood T cell repertoires in COVID-19. Study background: Acute and convalescent COVID-19 specimens originated in the United States, Italy and Spain. The cDNA or gDNA used as material had been derived from T cells, B-cell-depleted T cells, or PBMCs.

TCRdb's table, derived via immunoSEQ multiplex PCR, lists solely in-frame clones and lacks some. The table shows about 120,000 clones, with roughly 87% occurring only once. Sequencing was carried out using peripheral blood. The clonotype originates from a human donor in a cohort sampled during active COVID-19.

The chain's CDR3 is CASSQVRGEQFF. The CDR3 DNA reads TGTGCCAGCAGCCAAGTCCGCGGTGAGCAGTTCTTC. The V gene is TRBV3-1 (or the pseudogene TRBV3-2), the J gene TRBJ2-1; D is undetermined. The V and J ends lost 1 base and 9 bases respectively, with 7 bases between them. CDR3 size: 12 residues. The germline V gene encodes CDR1 LGHDT and CDR2 YNNKEL (reference sequence).